The rows below give T cell receptor beta chains drawn from one sample of a study of CD8+CD57+ T cells in acquired aplastic anemia. In TCRdb, the reads were re-called with MiXCR into one record per CDR3 protein. The sample includes a few hundred thousand distinct CDR3 sequences, 60% to 80% of them seen just once. The sequenced material came from sorted CD4+, CD8+, or CD8+CD57+ T cells (not recorded which) from PBMCs. These receptors all come from a human donor in good health, serving as a control. The CDR3 runs from the conserved cysteine through the conserved F or W. D genes are given only for firm matches. The listing skips clone size in some rows; elsewhere it reads once, few, many or a size class.

TRBV7-9	-	-	TRBJ1-4	TGTGCCAGCACCCCAGTGGGGCTAAATGAAAAACTGTTTTTT	CASTPVGLNEKLFF
TRBV5-1	-	-	TRBJ1-3	TGCGCCAGCAGCTTGGACACCGTTAGTGGAAACACCGTATATTTT	CASSLDTVSGNTVYF
TRBV19	-	-	TRBJ1-2	TGTGCCAGTACCGATGGGCAGAGTACCTATGGCTACACCTTC	CASTDGQSTYGYTF
TRBV10-3	TRBD2	-	TRBJ2-2	TGTGCCAGCAGTGAATCAACTAGCGGGGGGGCTGGGGCGCTGTTTTTT	CASSESTSGGAGALFF
TRBV7-2	-	-	TRBJ2-3	TGTGCCAGCAGCTTAATAGGGGGAACTACCGATACGCAGTATTTT	CASSLIGGTTDTQYF
TRBV15	-	once	TRBJ2-7	TGTGCCACCAGCAGAGATGTTGCCTACGAGCAGTACTTC	CATSRDVAYEQYF
TRBV7-2	TRBD2	-	TRBJ2-7	TGTGCCAGCAGCCCGAGCGGGGGGTTCTACGTGCAGTACTTC	CASSPSGGFYVQYF
TRBV25-1	TRBD2	-	TRBJ2-3	TGTGCCAGCAGCGAATGGCGGGGGGACGATACGCAGTACTTT	CASSEWRGDDTQYF
TRBV5-4	TRBD1	-	TRBJ2-1	TGTGCCAGCAGCCAGGGGGCCAACGGACCCTACAATGAGCAGTTCTTC	CASSQGANGPYNEQFF
TRBV11-2	-	-	TRBJ2-7	TGTGCCAGCAGCCTCGGAGTGGCGGGGGCGTCCTACGAGCAGTACTTC	CASSLGVAGASYEQYF
TRBV5-1	-	-	TRBJ2-2	TGCGCCAGCAGCTTCTCCCCTCAGAGAGCCGGGGAGCTGTTTTTT	CASSFSPQRAGELFF
TRBV20-1	-	-	TRBJ1-6	TGCAGCTTACCGACCCGCCTTACGACCCTCCACTTT	CSLPTRLTTLHF
TRBV6-1	TRBD1	-	TRBJ2-5	TGTGCCAGCGGACAGGGTCAGGAGACCGAGTACTTC	CASGQGQETEYF
TRBV20-1	-	once	TRBJ2-3	TGCAGTGCGGGAGATTGGGCCGGACACCCCACAGATACGCAGTATTTT	CSAGDWAGHPTDTQYF
TRBV10-3	TRBD1	-	TRBJ2-7	TGTGCCAGCAGCCGCGGACAGGGAGCGGCCGAGCAGTACTTC	CASSRGQGAAEQYF
TRBV5-1	TRBD1	-	TRBJ1-2	TGCGCCAGCAGCTTGACAGGGGGCGAGGAAGGCTACACCTTC	CASSLTGGEEGYTF
TRBV12-3/TRBV12-4	-	-	TRBJ1-5	TGTGCCAGCAGTTTCGGAGGGGCAAATCAGCCCCAGCATTTT	CASSFGGANQPQHF
TRBV7-2	-	-	TRBJ2-3	-	CASTVRGADVLTFDTQYF
TRBV20-1	-	many	TRBJ1-2	TGCAGTGCAGAAACCGGGAACCTCTATGGCTACACCTTC	CSAETGNLYGYTF
TRBV4-1	-	once	TRBJ1-5	TGCGCCAGCAGCCACACTACTGGAACCAATCAGCCCCAGCACTTT	CASSHTTGTNQPQHF
TRBV7-2	-	-	TRBJ2-3	TGTGCCAGCAGCTTAGGTTCAAGTCCGACAGATTACGAGTATTTT	CASSLGSSPTDYEYF
TRBV25-1	-	-	TRBJ1-2	TGTGCCAGCAGTGAAAACACCAACTATGGCTACACCTTC	CASSENTNYGYTF
TRBV12-3/TRBV12-4	TRBD1	-	TRBJ1-5	TGTGCCAGCAGTATGTGGGACAGAACCTACGAGCATTTT	CASSMWDRTYEHF